A selection of T cell receptor beta chains follows, all from one sample in a study of cytomegalovirus exposure and HLA in healthy donors. This table comes from immunoSEQ multiplex PCR, and its TCRdb copy is limited to in-frame clones, with some not included. Of some 150,000 clones listed, 60% to 80% are singletons. The source material was PBMCs. The receptors originated from a man aged 55 to 69 in good health and CMV-seronegative. The CDR3 runs from the conserved cysteine through the conserved F or W. D genes are given only for firm matches. Clone size is stated in some rows and not others, as once, few, many or a class when expanded.

>TRBD2|TRBJ2-1|15|once|TRBV10-3
CAIRDPSGRHNEQFF
TGTGCCATCAGGGACCCTAGCGGGAGGCACAATGAGCAGTTCTTC
>TRBD1|TRBJ1-2|15|few|TRBV9
CASSGTGGLNYGYTF
TGTGCCAGCAGCGGGACAGGGGGATTGAACTATGGCTACACCTTC
>NA|TRBJ2-1|14|few|TRBV5-4
CASSLDVADNEQFF
TGTGCCAGCAGCCTAGATGTAGCGGACAATGAGCAGTTCTTC
>NA|TRBJ1-1|14|NA|TRBV7-9
CASAPSGEGTEAFF
TGTGCCAGCGCCCCCTCGGGGGAGGGCACTGAAGCTTTCTTT
>NA|TRBJ2-7|12|once|TRBV30
CAWLDSKNEQYF
TGTGCCTGGTTAGATTCGAAGAACGAGCAGTACTTC
>NA|TRBJ2-5|15|NA|TRBV21-1
CASRTISGGRETQYF
TGTGCCAGCAGAACGATATCGGGAGGCCGGGAGACCCAGTACTTC
>TRBD2|TRBJ2-5|15|NA|TRBV14
CASSYPRGGAETQYF
TGTGCCAGCAGCTATCCTCGGGGGGGCGCAGAGACCCAGTACTTC
>NA|TRBJ2-1|19|NA|TRBV12-1
CASSFELALLRSSYNEQFF
TGTGCCAGCAGCTTTGAACTAGCCTTACTCCGGAGCTCCTACAATGAGCAGTTCTTC
>NA|TRBJ1-1|15|NA|TRBV28
CASTLTGTQNTEAFF
TGTGCCAGCACTCTCACCGGGACACAGAACACTGAAGCTTTCTTT
>TRBD1|TRBJ2-2|15|NA|TRBV7-3
CASSLQGARNGELFF
TGTGCCAGCAGCTTACAGGGGGCGCGAAACGGGGAGCTGTTTTTT